The source of this T cell receptor beta chain is a study of blood T cell repertoires in COVID-19. For the study at large: In each case, the material was cDNA or gDNA derived from T cells, B-cell-depleted T cells, or PBMCs.

With 0 bases removed from V and 7 bases from J, the gap between germline ends came to 7 bases. The CDR3 covers 13 residues. In germline, CDR1 is LNHDA, CDR2 SQIVND (reference sequence). As handled by the study authors: Amplifying reference gene primers gave estimates of nucleated cell counts. Assay used: immunoSEQ multiplex PCR; TCRdb lists only in-frame clones, some missing. V and J calls and clone size come straight from that table; D and trimming were deduced from the DNA. Seen here are about 100,000 clones, 85% to 90% observed once, and the top ten hold around 5.4%. The rearrangement uses TRBV19 and TRBJ2-1; D gene uncertain. This clonotype was obtained from a human donor in a cohort sampled during active COVID-19. The source material was peripheral blood. This CDR3 reads CASSIDYLNEQFF. CDR3 DNA sequence: TGTGCCAGTAGTATAGATTATCTGAATGAGCAGTTCTTC.